The 6 T cell receptor beta chains in this list originate from one sample, sequenced in a study of OX40 agonist ivuxolimab in advanced cancers. Clones were sequenced by immunoSEQ multiplex PCR, and TCRdb holds only the in-frame ones, with some missing. The data show around 70,000 clones, with around 85% seen just once and approximately 4.3% held by the top ten. This material consisted of CD4+ or CD8+ T cells sorted from blood, taken in a trial of the OX40 agonist ivuxolimab. These receptors were obtained from an adult with an advanced solid tumor such as melanoma, head and neck, liver or kidney cancer.

In its sample, this clone ranks as medium-sized. The rearrangement links TRBV5-1 to TRBJ2-1; TRBD2 matches at 9 bases. J was trimmed by 1 base and V by 4 bases; bases with no gene match: 3. Germline lookup yields CDR1 SGHRS and CDR2 YFSETQ. The CDR3 extends over 15 amino acids. The CDR3 DNA sequence: TGCGCCAGCAGCCCGACTAGCGGATCCTACAATGAGCAGTTCTTC. This encodes CASSPTSGSYNEQFF.

This chain joins TRBV9 and TRBJ2-1; 11 bases are shared with TRBD2. Germline V gives CDR1 SGDLS, CDR2 YYNGEE. V dropped 5 bases and J dropped 13; count of bases not matched to a gene: 11. CDR3 length equals 14 residues. CDR3 nucleotides: TGTGCCAGCAGTCCCCCGGGACTAGCGGTAGTTCAGTTCTTC. This translates into CASSPPGLAVVQFF. Looking up the rest from reference TRBV9 and TRBJ2-1 gives the full variable domain: DSGVTQTPKHLITATGQRVTLRCSPRSGDLSVYWYQQSLDQGLQFLIQYYNGEERAKGNILERFSAQQFPDLHSELNLSSLELGDSALYFCASSPPGLAVVQFFGPGTRLTVL.

The rearrangement joins TRBV29-1 to TRBJ2-1, with 11 bases matching TRBD1. This CDR3 region has 13 residues. The germline V gene encodes CDR1 SQVTM and CDR2 ANQGSEA. Germline trimming cut 3 bases from V and 6 bases from J; bases unmatched to any gene: 1. This CDR3 is CSVEGQGGNEQFF. CDR3 nucleotides: TGCAGCGTTGAGGGACAGGGGGGCAATGAGCAGTTCTTC.

V is TRBV6-1 and J is TRBJ1-5; no reliable D call. CDR1 is MNHNS, CDR2 SASEGT, per germline. The CDR3 has 14 amino acids. V shed 4 bases and J shed 7 bases, with 14 bases lying between them. The DNA for the CDR3 is TGTGCCAGCAGTGGGTGGGGAGACGGGCAGCCCCAGCATTTT. It specifies CASSGWGDGQPQHF.

V and J are TRBV2 and TRBJ2-6, with 11 bases aligning to TRBD1. From germline, CDR1 is SNHLY and CDR2 FYNNEI. The junction had 5 bases not matched to a gene; V was cut back by 8 bases and J by 2 bases. The CDR3 loop spans 16 amino acids. DNA of the CDR3: TGTGCCAGCTTGAGGACAGGGGGCGCTGGGGCCAACGTCCTGACTTTC. Translation: CASLRTGGAGANVLTF. Filled out from reference TRBV2 and TRBJ2-6, the complete variable domain reads EPEVTQTPSHQVTQMGQEVILRCVPISNHLYFYWYRQILGQKVEFLVSFYNNEISEKSEIFDDQFSVERPDGSNFTLKIRSTKLEDSAMYFCASLRTGGAGANVLTFGAGSRLTVL.

This clone was counted once. V and J are TRBV9 and TRBJ2-1; 9 nucleotides match TRBD1. This CDR3 is 15 amino acids long. After removal of 0 bases from V and 8 bases from J, the junction contained 6 bases not matched to a gene. Germline assignment: CDR1 SGDLS and CDR2 YYNGEE. The CDR3 coding sequence is TGTGCCAGCAGCGTAGCGGGACAGGGTCTCGATGAGCAGTTCTTC. This sequence encodes CASSVAGQGLDEQFF.